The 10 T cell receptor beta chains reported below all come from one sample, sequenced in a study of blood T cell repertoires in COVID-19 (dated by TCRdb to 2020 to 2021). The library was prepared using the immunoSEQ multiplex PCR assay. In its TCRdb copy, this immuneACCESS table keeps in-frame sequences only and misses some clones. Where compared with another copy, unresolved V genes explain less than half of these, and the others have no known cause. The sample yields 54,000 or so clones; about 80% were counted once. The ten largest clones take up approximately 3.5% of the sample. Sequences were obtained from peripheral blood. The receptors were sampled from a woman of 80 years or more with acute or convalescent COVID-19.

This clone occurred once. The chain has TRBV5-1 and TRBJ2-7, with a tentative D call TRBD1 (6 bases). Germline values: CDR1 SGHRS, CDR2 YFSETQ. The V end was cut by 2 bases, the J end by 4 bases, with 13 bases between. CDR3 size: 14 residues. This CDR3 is CASSFLGAGYEQYF. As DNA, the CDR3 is TGCGCCAGCAGCTTTTTGGGGGCGGGTTACGAGCAGTACTTC.

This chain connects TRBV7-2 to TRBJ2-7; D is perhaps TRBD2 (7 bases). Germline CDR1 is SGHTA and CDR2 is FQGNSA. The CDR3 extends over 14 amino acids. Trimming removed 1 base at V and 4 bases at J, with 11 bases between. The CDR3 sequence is CASSLGGGGYEQYF. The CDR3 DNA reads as TGTGCCAGCAGCTTAGGAGGGGGGGGATACGAGCAGTACTTC.

The CDR3 loop is CAWRGEGLNNSPLHF. The CDR3 DNA reads TGTGCCTGGAGAGGTGAGGGACTGAATAATTCACCCCTCCACTTT. The genes are TRBV30 and TRBJ1-6, with D perhaps TRBD1 (5 bases). This CDR3 has 15 residues. V lost 3 bases and J 5 bases, leaving 14 bases between the germline ends. CDR1 and CDR2 (germline): GTSNPN, SVGIG (reference sequence).

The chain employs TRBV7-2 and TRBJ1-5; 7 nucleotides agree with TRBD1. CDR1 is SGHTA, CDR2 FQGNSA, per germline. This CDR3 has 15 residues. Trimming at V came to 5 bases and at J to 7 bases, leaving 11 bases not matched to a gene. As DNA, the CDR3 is TGTGCCAGCAGCGGACGGGGACAGTCTGACCAGCCCCAGCATTTT. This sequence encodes CASSGRGQSDQPQHF.

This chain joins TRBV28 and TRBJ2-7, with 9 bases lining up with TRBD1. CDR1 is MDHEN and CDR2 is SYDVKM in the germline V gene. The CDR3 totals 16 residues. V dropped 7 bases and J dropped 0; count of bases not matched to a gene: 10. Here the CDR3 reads CASTGIRDRDSYEQYF. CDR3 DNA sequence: TGTGCCAGCACCGGAATCCGGGACAGGGACTCCTACGAGCAGTACTTC.

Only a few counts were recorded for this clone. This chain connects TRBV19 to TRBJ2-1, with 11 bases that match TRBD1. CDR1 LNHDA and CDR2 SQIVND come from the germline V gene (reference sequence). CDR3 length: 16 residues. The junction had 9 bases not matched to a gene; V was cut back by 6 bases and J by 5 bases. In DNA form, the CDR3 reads TGTGCCAGTAGCTTTAGCCGGGACAGGGGGAACAATGAGCAGTTCTTC. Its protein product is CASSFSRDRGNNEQFF. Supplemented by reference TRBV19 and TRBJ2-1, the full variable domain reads DGGITQSPKYLFRKEGQNVTLSCEQNLNHDAMYWYRQDPGQGLRLIYYSQIVNDFQKGDIAEGYSVSREKKESFPLTVTSAQKNPTAFYLCASSFSRDRGNNEQFFGPGTRLTVL.

CDR3 sequence reads: CASSLGRTDYGYTF. The CDR3 bases are TGCGCCAGCAGCTTGGGCAGGACTGATTATGGCTACACCTTC. V is TRBV5-1 and J is TRBJ1-2, with unresolved D. CDR1 and CDR2 from the germline V gene are SGHRS and YFSETQ. The V end was cut by 0 bases, the J end by 5 bases, with 11 bases between. There are 14 residues in the CDR3.

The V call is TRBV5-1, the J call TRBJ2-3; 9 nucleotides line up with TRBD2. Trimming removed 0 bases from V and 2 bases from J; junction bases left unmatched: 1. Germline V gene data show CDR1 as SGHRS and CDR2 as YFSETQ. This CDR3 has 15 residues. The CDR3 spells CASSLERGATDTQYF. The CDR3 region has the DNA TGCGCCAGCAGCTTGGAGCGGGGGGCCACAGATACGCAGTATTTT.

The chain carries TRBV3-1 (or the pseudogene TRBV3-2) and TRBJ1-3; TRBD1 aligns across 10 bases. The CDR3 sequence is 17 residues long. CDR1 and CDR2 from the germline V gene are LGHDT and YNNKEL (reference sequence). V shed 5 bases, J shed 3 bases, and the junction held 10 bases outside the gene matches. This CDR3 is CASSSTTGGLFGNTIYF. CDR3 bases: TGTGCCAGCAGCTCGACGACAGGGGGCCTTTTTGGAAACACCATATATTTT.

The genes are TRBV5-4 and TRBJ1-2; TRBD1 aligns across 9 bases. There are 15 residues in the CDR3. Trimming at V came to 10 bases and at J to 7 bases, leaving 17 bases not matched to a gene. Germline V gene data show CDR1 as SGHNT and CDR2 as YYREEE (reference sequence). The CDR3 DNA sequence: TGTGCCTCCAGAAGACCGGGACAGGGAGCTACTGGCTACACCTTC. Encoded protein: CASRRPGQGATGYTF.